Listed here are 9 T cell receptor beta chains from one sample, sequenced in a study of blood T cell repertoires in COVID-19. Produced via immunoSEQ multiplex PCR; TCRdb's table is partial and in-frame only. Of hundreds of thousands of clones listed, around 90% are singletons. The sequenced material came from peripheral blood. The origin of the receptors is a woman in her 50s who had recovered from COVID-19.

The chain combines TRBV19 with TRBJ2-2; D is undetermined. Germline lookup yields CDR1 LNHDA and CDR2 SQIVND (reference sequence). The CDR3 totals 12 residues. Trimming cost V 10 bases and J 4 bases, with 10 bases left between them. The CDR3 bases are TGTGCCACCCGAGGTGGCACCGGGGAGCTGTTTTTT. Translating gives CATRGGTGELFF.

V is TRBV5-5 and J is TRBJ2-2, with D possibly matching TRBD2 (6 bases). Looked up from germline, CDR1 is SGHKS and CDR2 is YYEKEE (reference sequence). The CDR3 totals 13 residues. With 4 bases removed from V and 6 bases from J, the gap between germline ends came to 10 bases. The CDR3 nucleotides read TGTGCCAGCAGCCTGCCGGGGGCCGGGGAGCTGTTTTTT. Translated, it gives CASSLPGAGELFF.

V gene TRBV24-1 combines with J gene TRBJ2-2; 10 nucleotides match TRBD1. With V trimmed by 5 bases and J by 4 bases, 21 bases remained unmatched. The CDR3 covers 21 residues. Per the germline V gene, CDR1 is KGHDR and CDR2 is SFDVKD. The CDR3 DNA is TGTGCCACCAGTGCGGGAACGGGACAGGGGCTTTGGCCCTTATCCACCGGGGAGCTGTTTTTT. Protein: CATSAGTGQGLWPLSTGELFF.

The V call is TRBV19, the J call TRBJ2-2, with 7 bases lining up with TRBD2. CDR3 size: 14 residues. J gave up 7 bases and V 8 bases, and 10 bases lay outside the gene matches. Germline values: CDR1 LNHDA, CDR2 SQIVND (reference sequence). The CDR3 here is CASGEGLQFGELFF. CDR3 DNA sequence: TGTGCCAGTGGCGAGGGACTACAGTTCGGGGAGCTGTTTTTT.

The chain links TRBV27 to TRBJ2-2; D may be TRBD2 (5 bases). Trimming pared 5 bases from V and 6 bases from J, leaving 10 bases between. The germline V gene has CDR1 MNHEY and CDR2 SMNVEV (reference sequence). This CDR3 contains 13 residues. CDR3 sequence: CASSPLGAGELFF. CDR3 sequence (DNA): TGTGCCAGCAGTCCCCTGGGAGCCGGGGAGCTGTTTTTT.

The chain combines TRBV24-1 with TRBJ2-7; TRBD1 agrees at 9 bases. J lost 6 bases, V lost 0 bases, and 5 bases had no gene match. The CDR3 totals 15 residues. From germline, CDR1 is KGHDR and CDR2 SFDVKD. CDR3 in DNA: TGTGCCACCAGTGATTTGAGGGACAGGGCTGGCGAGCAGTACTTC. It codes for CATSDLRDRAGEQYF.

The chain combines TRBV9 with TRBJ1-2; D is undetermined. V was pared by 1 base and J by 7 bases, with 14 bases between. From germline, CDR1 is SGDLS and CDR2 YYNGEE. The CDR3 is 14 residues long. The CDR3 is CASSVRDKLGGYTF. The CDR3 region has the DNA TGTGCCAGCAGCGTAAGAGACAAACTGGGTGGCTACACCTTC.

V and J are TRBV3-1 (or the pseudogene TRBV3-2) and TRBJ2-7; D uncertain. Germline V CDR1 and CDR2: LGHDT, YNNKEL (reference sequence). The CDR3 length is 13 residues. Trimming cost V 4 bases and J 3 bases, with 10 bases left between them. The CDR3 loop reads CASSRQVNYEQYF. The CDR3 nucleotides read TGTGCCAGCAGCCGTCAGGTGAACTACGAGCAGTACTTC.

This clone was picked up one time. The CDR3 sequence is CASSGGTDTQYF. In nucleotides, the CDR3 is TGTGCCAGCAGTGGCGGCACAGATACGCAGTATTTT. The chain links TRBV2 to TRBJ2-3; D remains ambiguous. V gave up 4 bases and J gave up 1 base, with 3 bases separating them. This CDR3 spans 12 amino acids. The germline gives CDR1 SNHLY, CDR2 FYNNEI.